Below are 17 T cell receptor beta chains sequenced from a single sample in a study of T cell repertoires in cytomegalovirus infection. TCRdb fed the reads into MiXCR, producing one record per CDR3 protein. Altogether over 200,000 distinct CDR3 sequences are present, around 15% being singletons, with the ten largest covering about 10%. The sample was PBMCs. The source is a human donor in good health (CMV status not recorded). Some clones in this sample may be carry-over from other donors' samples.

The chain uses TRBV9 and TRBJ1-1; no reliable D call. Germline V gene lookup returns CDR1 SGDLS and CDR2 YYNGEE. The CDR3 length is 15 residues. Trimming removed 3 bases from V and 2 bases from J, with 14 bases in between. The CDR3 DNA is TGTGCCAGCAGCGCGGGTGTGTCCACTAACACTGAAGCTTTCTTT. It codes for CASSAGVSTNTEAFF.

A word on this clonotype: Germline and junction disagree at one end, which may indicate a read error. The V and J genes are TRBV5-3 and TRBJ1-4; TRBD1 is a possible D gene (6 bases). TRBV5-3 is placed among ORFs of uncertain function. This CDR3 is 14 amino acids long. The CDR3 here is CASSLGGRNEKLFF. The CDR3 region has the DNA TGTGCCAGCAGCTTGGGGGGCAGGAATGAAAAACTGTTTTTT.

This clonotype was counted many times. The chain is built from TRBV7-8 and TRBJ2-5; 14 bases match TRBD2. Germline V CDR1 and CDR2: SGHVS, FQNEAQ. CDR3 length equals 15 residues. V trimming: 5 bases; J trimming: 9 bases; junction bases outside the gene matches: 8. The CDR3 bases are TGTGCCAGCAGCGCAGGACTAGCGGGGGGAGCGGCCCAGTACTTC. It specifies CASSAGLAGGAAQYF.

The V call is TRBV5-1, the J call TRBJ2-3, with 12 bases matching TRBD1. This CDR3 has 17 residues. Germline CDR1 is SGHRS and CDR2 is YFSETQ. The ends lost 4 bases at V and 4 bases at J; junction bases unmatched: 10. CDR3 sequence (DNA): TGCGCCAGCAGCCGGGACAGGGGGCTCGGGGGATCAGATACGCAGTATTTT. This encodes CASSRDRGLGGSDTQYF.

This chain joins TRBV12-3 or TRBV12-4 and TRBJ2-1, with D possibly TRBD2 on 6 matching bases. CDR3 size: 14 residues. Trimming left V 3 bases short and J 7 bases short, with 13 bases between. The CDR3 protein is CASSLGRAGNEQFF. CDR3 bases: TGTGCCAGCAGTTTGGGACGGGCGGGAAATGAGCAGTTCTTC.

This clonotype was found a few times. The J gene is TRBJ2-5, the V gene TRBV3-1, with TRBD2 as a possible D gene (5 bases). The CDR3 has 12 residues. Per the germline V gene, CDR1 is LGHDT and CDR2 is YNNKEL (reference sequence). The germline V and J ends were trimmed by 2 bases and 5 bases, with 6 bases remaining between them. The CDR3: CASSQTGETQYF. The CDR3 coding sequence is TGTGCCAGCAGCCAAACGGGGGAGACCCAGTACTTC.

The chain recombines TRBV11-3 with TRBJ2-1; D unclear. Germline CDR1 SGHNT, CDR2 YENEEA. Trimming pared 5 bases from V and 2 bases from J, leaving 10 bases between. The CDR3 runs 14 residues. This CDR3 is CASSNEKAYNEQFF. DNA of the CDR3: TGTGCCAGCAGCAATGAAAAGGCCTACAATGAGCAGTTCTTC.

This clonotype turned up a few times. V usage is TRBV27 and J usage is TRBJ2-5; D is possibly TRBD1 (5 bases). With 5 bases removed from V and 3 bases from J, the gap between germline ends came to 13 bases. CDR1 MNHEY and CDR2 SMNVEV come from the germline V gene (reference sequence). CDR3 length: 14 residues. CDR3 region: CASSLFGREETQYF. CDR3 bases: TGTGCCAGCAGTCTCTTCGGCAGGGAAGAGACCCAGTACTTC.

This clonotype has just a few counts. J is TRBJ2-7 and V is TRBV20-1; a possible D gene is TRBD1 (5 bases). The CDR3 consists of 13 residues. V lost 2 bases to trimming and J lost 1 base, with 9 bases between them. Per the germline V gene, CDR1 is DFQATT and CDR2 is SNEGSKA (reference sequence). Here the CDR3 reads CSARRQGSYEQYF. The CDR3 region has the DNA TGCAGTGCTAGACGTCAGGGTTCCTACGAGCAGTACTTC.

This clonotype was counted between two and nine times. The V and J genes are TRBV5-1 and TRBJ2-7, with no clear D. Germline assignment: CDR1 SGHRS and CDR2 YFSETQ. The CDR3 is 16 residues long. Trimming cost V 1 base and J 0 bases, with 14 bases left between them. Written as DNA, the CDR3 is TGCGCCAGCAGCTTGTTCCGGGCGGCCAGCTCCTACGAGCAGTACTTC. This sequence encodes CASSLFRAASSYEQYF.

J is TRBJ2-5 and V is TRBV29-1, with 11 bases matching TRBD1. The CDR3 is made up of 17 amino acids. Germline V CDR1 and CDR2: SQVTM, ANQGSEA. V lost 0 bases to trimming and J lost 5 bases; unmatched junction nucleotides: 11. CDR3 nucleotide sequence: TGCAGCGTTGAAGATTATCAGAGGACAGGGGGCGCCGAGACCCAGTACTTC. Encoded protein: CSVEDYQRTGGAETQYF. Full variable domain (rest looked up from reference TRBV29-1 and TRBJ2-5): SAVISQKPSRDICQRGTSLTIQCQVDSQVTMMFWYRQQPGQSLTLIATANQGSEATYESGFVIDKFPISRPNLTFSTLTVSNMSPEDSSIYLCSVEDYQRTGGAETQYFGPGTRLLVL.

The gene calls are TRBV5-1 and TRBJ2-7, with D unresolved. From germline, CDR1 is SGHRS and CDR2 YFSETQ. V was pared by 2 bases and J by 0 bases, with 6 bases between. CDR3 length: 13 residues. CDR3 residues: CASSFTSSYEQYF. CDR3 nucleotide sequence: TGCGCCAGCAGCTTTACCAGCTCCTACGAGCAGTACTTC. Variable domain in full (rest from reference TRBV5-1 and TRBJ2-7): KAGVTQTPRYLIKTRGQQVTLSCSPISGHRSVSWYQQTPGQGLQFLFEYFSETQRNKGNFPGRFSGRQFSNSRSEMNVSTLELGDSALYLCASSFTSSYEQYFGPGTRLTVT.

V gene TRBV12-3 or TRBV12-4 combines with J gene TRBJ2-3; 8 bases align to TRBD2. The CDR3 is made up of 17 amino acids. The junction had 8 bases not matched to a gene; V was cut back by 1 base and J by 2 bases. CDR3 region: CASSLEDISGDTDTQYF. The CDR3 DNA reads TGTGCCAGCAGTTTAGAGGATATTAGCGGGGACACAGATACGCAGTATTTT.

The chain employs TRBV7-2 and TRBJ2-2; D may be TRBD2 (5 bases). The CDR3 covers 17 residues. V dropped 5 bases and J dropped 2 bases, with 18 bases sitting between them. Germline lookup yields CDR1 SGHTA and CDR2 FQGNSA. The CDR3 DNA follows: TGTGCCAGCAGCCCCCGTAGGGCGGGTACTAACACCGGGGAGCTGTTTTTT. It yields the protein CASSPRRAGTNTGELFF. Complete variable domain (other parts from reference TRBV7-2 and TRBJ2-2): GAGVSQSPSNKVTEKGKDVELRCDPISGHTALYWYRQSLGQGLEFLIYFQGNSAPDKSGLPSDRFSAERTGGSVSTLTIQRTQQEDSAVYLCASSPRRAGTNTGELFFGEGSRLTVL.

The chain joins TRBV2 to TRBJ2-1; 12 bases line up with TRBD2. The CDR3 runs 14 residues. After removal of 8 bases from V and 5 bases from J, the junction contained 4 bases not matched to a gene. Germline V gene data show CDR1 as SNHLY and CDR2 as FYNNEI. In DNA form, the CDR3 reads TGTGCCAGCCCCAGACTAGCGGGAGACAATGAGCAGTTCTTC. This gives the protein CASPRLAGDNEQFF. Variable domain in full (rest from reference TRBV2 and TRBJ2-1): EPEVTQTPSHQVTQMGQEVILRCVPISNHLYFYWYRQILGQKVEFLVSFYNNEISEKSEIFDDQFSVERPDGSNFTLKIRSTKLEDSAMYFCASPRLAGDNEQFFGPGTRLTVL.

V and J are TRBV28 and TRBJ2-7; D is perhaps TRBD1 or TRBD2 (6 bases each). The CDR3 is made up of 16 amino acids. V dropped 6 bases and J dropped 0 bases, with 18 bases sitting between them. Germline CDR1 MDHEN, CDR2 SYDVKM. CDR3: CASRGALRGPSYEQYF. CDR3 DNA: TGTGCCAGCAGGGGGGCCCTCCGGGGGCCCTCCTACGAGCAGTACTTC.

The chain couples TRBV9 to TRBJ2-3; 7 bases are shared with TRBD1. V was pared by 4 bases and J by 3 bases, with 17 bases of the junction left unmatched. The germline V gene has CDR1 SGDLS and CDR2 YYNGEE. This CDR3 has 18 amino acids. The CDR3 DNA is TGTGCCAGCAGCCATCCTCCCGACAGGGTTCGTGGGACAGATACGCAGTATTTT. Protein: CASSHPPDRVRGTDTQYF.